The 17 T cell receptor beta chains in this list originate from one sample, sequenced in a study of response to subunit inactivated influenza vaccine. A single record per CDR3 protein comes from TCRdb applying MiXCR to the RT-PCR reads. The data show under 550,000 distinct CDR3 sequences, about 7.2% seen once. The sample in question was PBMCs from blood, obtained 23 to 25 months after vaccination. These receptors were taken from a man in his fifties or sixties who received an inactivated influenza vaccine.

DNA of the CDR3: TGTGCCAGCAGTGAACCCCGCCGAGCGCAGTACTTC. Translating it yields CASSEPRRAQYF. V and J are TRBV2 and TRBJ2-7; D unclear. V dropped 2 bases and J dropped 9 bases, with 11 bases sitting between them. The germline gives CDR1 SNHLY, CDR2 FYNNEI. The CDR3 has 12 residues.

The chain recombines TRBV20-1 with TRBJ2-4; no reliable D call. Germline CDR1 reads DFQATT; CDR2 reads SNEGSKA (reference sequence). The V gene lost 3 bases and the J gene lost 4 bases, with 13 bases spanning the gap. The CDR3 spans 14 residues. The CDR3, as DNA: TGCAGTGCTAGTTTCGGGCCAAGAAAAAACATTCAGTACTTC. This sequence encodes CSASFGPRKNIQYF.

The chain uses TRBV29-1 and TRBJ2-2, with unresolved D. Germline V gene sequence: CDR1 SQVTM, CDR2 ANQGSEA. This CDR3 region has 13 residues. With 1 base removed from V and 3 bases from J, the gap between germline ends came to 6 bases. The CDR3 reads CSVEVGYTGELFF. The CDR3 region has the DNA TGCAGCGTTGAAGTAGGGTACACCGGGGAGCTGTTTTTT.

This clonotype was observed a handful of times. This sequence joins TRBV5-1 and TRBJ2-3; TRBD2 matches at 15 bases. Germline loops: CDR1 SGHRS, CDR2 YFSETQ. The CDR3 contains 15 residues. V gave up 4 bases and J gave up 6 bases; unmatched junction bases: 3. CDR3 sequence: CASSQGTSGGDTQYF. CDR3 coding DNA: TGCGCCAGCAGCCAGGGGACTAGCGGGGGGGATACGCAGTATTTT.

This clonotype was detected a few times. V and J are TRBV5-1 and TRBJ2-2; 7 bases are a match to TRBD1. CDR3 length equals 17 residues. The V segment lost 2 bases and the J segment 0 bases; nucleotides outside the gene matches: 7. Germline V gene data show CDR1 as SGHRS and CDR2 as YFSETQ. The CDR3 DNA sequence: TGCGCCAGCAGCTTACACGGCACAGGGGCGAACACCGGGGAGCTGTTTTTT. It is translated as CASSLHGTGANTGELFF.

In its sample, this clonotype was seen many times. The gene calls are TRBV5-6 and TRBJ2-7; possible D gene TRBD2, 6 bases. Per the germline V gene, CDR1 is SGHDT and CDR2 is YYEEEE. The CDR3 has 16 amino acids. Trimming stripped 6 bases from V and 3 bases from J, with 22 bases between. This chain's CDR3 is CASTLQTTGVDYEQYF. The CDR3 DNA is TGTGCCAGCACCCTCCAAACAACGGGGGTTGACTACGAGCAGTACTTC.

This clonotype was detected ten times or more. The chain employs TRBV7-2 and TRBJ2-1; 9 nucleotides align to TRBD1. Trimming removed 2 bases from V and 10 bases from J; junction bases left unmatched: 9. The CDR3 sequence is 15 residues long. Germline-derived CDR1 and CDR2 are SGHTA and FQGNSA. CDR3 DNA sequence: TGTGCCAGCAGCTTATTCACGGGACAGGGTTTAGAGCAGTTCTTC. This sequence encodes CASSLFTGQGLEQFF.

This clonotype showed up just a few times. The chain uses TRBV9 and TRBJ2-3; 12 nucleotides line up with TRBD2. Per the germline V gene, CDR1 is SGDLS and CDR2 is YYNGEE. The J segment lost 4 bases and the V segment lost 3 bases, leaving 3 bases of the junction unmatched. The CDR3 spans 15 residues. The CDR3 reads CASSGTSGVADTQYF. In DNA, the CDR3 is TGTGCCAGCAGCGGGACTAGCGGGGTCGCAGATACGCAGTATTTT.

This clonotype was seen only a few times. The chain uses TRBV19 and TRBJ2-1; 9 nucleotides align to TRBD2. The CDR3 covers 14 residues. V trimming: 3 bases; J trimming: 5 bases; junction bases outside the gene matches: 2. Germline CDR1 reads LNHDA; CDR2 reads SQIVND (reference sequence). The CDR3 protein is CASSIVAGDNEQFF. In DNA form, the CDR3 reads TGTGCCAGTAGTATCGTAGCGGGAGACAATGAGCAGTTCTTC.

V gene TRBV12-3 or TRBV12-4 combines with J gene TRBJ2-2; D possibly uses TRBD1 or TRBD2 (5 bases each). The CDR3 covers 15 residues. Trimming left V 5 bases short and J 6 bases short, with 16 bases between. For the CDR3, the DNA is TGTGCCAGCAGTCCCCATGGGGGAGCTCCCGGGGAGCTGTTTTTT. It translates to CASSPHGGAPGELFF.

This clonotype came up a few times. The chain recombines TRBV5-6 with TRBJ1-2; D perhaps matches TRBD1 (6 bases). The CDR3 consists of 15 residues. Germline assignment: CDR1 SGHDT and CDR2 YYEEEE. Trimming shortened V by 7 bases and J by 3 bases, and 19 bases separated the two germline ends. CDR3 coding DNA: TGTGCCAGCCTCAAGGACAGTATTATGGACTATGGCTACACCTTC. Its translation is CASLKDSIMDYGYTF.

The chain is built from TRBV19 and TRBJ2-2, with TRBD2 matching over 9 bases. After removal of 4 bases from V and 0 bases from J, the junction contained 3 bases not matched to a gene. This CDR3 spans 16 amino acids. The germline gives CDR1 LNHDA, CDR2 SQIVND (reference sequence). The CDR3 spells CASSTQRGANTGELFF. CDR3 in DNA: TGTGCCAGTAGTACACAGCGGGGGGCGAACACCGGGGAGCTGTTTTTT.

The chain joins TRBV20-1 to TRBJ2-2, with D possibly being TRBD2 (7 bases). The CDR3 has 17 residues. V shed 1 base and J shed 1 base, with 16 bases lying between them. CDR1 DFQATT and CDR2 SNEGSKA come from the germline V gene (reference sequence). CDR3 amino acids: CSARGRGGSGNTGELFF. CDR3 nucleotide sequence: TGCAGTGCTAGAGGGAGGGGGGGCTCTGGGAACACCGGGGAGCTGTTTTTT.

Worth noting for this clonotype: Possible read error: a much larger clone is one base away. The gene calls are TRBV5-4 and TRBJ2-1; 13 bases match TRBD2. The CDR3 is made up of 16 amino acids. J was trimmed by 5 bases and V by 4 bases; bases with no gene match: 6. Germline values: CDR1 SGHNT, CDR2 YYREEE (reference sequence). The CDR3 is CASSPTSGRANNEQFF. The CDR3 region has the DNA TGTGCCAGCAGCCCTACTAGCGGGAGGGCCAACAATGAGCAGTTCTTC. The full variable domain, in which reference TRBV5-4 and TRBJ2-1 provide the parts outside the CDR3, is ETGVTQSPTHLIKTRGQQVTLRCSSQSGHNTVSWYQQALGQGPQFIFQYYREEENGRGNFPPRFSGLQFPNYSSELNVNALELDDSALYLCASSPTSGRANNEQFFGPGTRLTVL.

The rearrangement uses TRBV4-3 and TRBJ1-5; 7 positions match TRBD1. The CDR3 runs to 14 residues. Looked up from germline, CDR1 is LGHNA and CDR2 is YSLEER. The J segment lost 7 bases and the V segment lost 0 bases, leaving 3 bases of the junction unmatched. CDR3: CASSQETGTQPQHF. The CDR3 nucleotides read TGCGCCAGCAGCCAAGAGACAGGGACCCAGCCCCAGCATTTT.

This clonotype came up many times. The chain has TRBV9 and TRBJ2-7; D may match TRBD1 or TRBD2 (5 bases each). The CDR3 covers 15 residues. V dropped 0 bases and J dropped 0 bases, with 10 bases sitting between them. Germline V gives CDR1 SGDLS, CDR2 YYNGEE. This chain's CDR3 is CASSVAVGTSYEQYF. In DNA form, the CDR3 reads TGTGCCAGCAGCGTAGCCGTCGGGACCTCCTACGAGCAGTACTTC.

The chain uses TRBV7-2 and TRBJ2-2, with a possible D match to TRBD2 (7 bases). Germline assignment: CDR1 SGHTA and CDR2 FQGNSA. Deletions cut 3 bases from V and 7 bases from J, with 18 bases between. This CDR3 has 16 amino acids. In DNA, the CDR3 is TGTGCCAGCAGCTTCACCGGGATAGGGGGGGTCGGGGAGCTGTTTTTT. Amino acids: CASSFTGIGGVGELFF.